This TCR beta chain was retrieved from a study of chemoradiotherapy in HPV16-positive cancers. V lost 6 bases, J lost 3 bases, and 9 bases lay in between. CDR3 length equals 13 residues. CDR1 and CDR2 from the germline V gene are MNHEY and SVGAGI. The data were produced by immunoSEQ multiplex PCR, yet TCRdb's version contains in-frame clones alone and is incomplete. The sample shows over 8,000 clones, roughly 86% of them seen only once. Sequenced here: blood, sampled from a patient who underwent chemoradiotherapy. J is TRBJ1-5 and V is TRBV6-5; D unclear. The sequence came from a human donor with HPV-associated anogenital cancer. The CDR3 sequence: CASRVRDNQPQHF. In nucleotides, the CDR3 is TGTGCCAGCAGAGTTAGAGACAATCAGCCCCAGCATTTT.